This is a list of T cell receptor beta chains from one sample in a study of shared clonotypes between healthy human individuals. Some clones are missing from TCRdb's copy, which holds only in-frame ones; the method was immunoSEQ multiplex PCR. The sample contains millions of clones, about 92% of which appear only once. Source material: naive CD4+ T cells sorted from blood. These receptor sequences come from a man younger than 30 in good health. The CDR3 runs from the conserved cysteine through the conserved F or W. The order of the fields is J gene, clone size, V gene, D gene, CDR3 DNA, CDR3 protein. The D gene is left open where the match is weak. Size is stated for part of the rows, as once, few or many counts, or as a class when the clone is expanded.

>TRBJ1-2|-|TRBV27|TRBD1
TGTGCCAGCAGTCCCCTGGACAGGGGACGGTATGGCTACACCTTC
CASSPLDRGRYGYTF
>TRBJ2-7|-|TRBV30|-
TGTGCCTGGAGTGGACAGCCTCTCTCCTACGAGCAGTACTTC
CAWSGQPLSYEQYF
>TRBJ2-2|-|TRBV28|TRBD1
TGTGCCAGCAGTTTATCCCTTGGGACAGGGGGCACCGGGGAGCTGTTTTTT
CASSLSLGTGGTGELFF
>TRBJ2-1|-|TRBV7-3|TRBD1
TGTGCCAGCAGCTTAGGCAACCGGGACAGGGGGGCCCATGAGCAGTTCTTC
CASSLGNRDRGAHEQFF
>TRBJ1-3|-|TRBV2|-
TGTGCCAGCAGGCCACAGGGAACTGGAAACACCATATATTTT
CASRPQGTGNTIYF
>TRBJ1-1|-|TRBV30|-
TGTGCCTGGGGCCCCAGAACAGGTGCTGAAGCTTTCTTT
CAWGPRTGAEAFF
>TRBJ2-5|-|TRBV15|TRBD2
TGTGCCACCAGCAGAGATCGCGGACTAGCGGGGGACCAGTACTTC
CATSRDRGLAGDQYF
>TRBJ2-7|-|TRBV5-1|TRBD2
TGCGCCAGCAGCTTCACTAGCGGGGGGACTTTCTACGAGCAGTACTTC
CASSFTSGGTFYEQYF
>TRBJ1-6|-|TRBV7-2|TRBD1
TGTGCCAGCAGCTTGGGCAGGGGGCATAATTCACCCCTCCACTTT
CASSLGRGHNSPLHF
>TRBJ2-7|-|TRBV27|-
TGTGCCAGCAGTCGGGACACTGGATTCTACGAGCAGTACTTC
CASSRDTGFYEQYF
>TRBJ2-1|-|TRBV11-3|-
TGTGCCAGCAGCGTAAGGGGGGTTCGGGATGAGCAGTTCTTC
CASSVRGVRDEQFF
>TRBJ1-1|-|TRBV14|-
TGTGCCAGCAGTATTCTGGAAACCGGAGGGAACACTGAAGCTTTCTTT
CASSILETGGNTEAFF
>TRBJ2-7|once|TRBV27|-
TGTGCCAGCAGTTTAGGAGGGGGCGCCTCCTACGAGCAGTACTTC
CASSLGGGASYEQYF
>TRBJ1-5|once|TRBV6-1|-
TGTGCCAGCAGTGAGGTGTCGGGAAAGCAGCCCCAGCATTTT
CASSEVSGKQPQHF
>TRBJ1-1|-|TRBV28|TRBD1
TGTGCCAGCAGTTTGGGGGACAGGGTTGAAGCTTTCTTT
CASSLGDRVEAFF
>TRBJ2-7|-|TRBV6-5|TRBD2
TGTGCCAGCAGGACGACTAGCCTGAGCTCCTACGAGCAGTACTTC
CASRTTSLSSYEQYF
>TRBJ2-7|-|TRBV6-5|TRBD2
TGTGCCAGCACCCGAACTAGCGGGGTTTCCGAGCAGTACTTC
CASTRTSGVSEQYF
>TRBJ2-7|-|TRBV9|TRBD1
TGTGCCAGCGGACAGGGCGGGCTAAACTCCTACGAGCAGTACTTC
CASGQGGLNSYEQYF
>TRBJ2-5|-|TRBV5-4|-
TGTGCCAGCAGCGCGGATGGGTGGTACCAAGAGACCCAGTACTTC
CASSADGWYQETQYF
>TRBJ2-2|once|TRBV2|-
TGTGCCAGCAGCGAGAACAGCTACACCGGGGAGCTGTTTTTT
CASSENSYTGELFF
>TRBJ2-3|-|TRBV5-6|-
TGTGCCAGCAGCTTGATGGAGAAGGGTACAGATACGCAGTATTTT
CASSLMEKGTDTQYF
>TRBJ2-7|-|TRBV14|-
TGTGCCCGGAAAACCACAGGGATAGCCTACGAGCAGTACTTC
CARKTTGIAYEQYF
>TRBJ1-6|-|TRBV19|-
TGTGCCAGTAGTTCCCGAAGGGATAATTCACCCCTCCACTTT
CASSSRRDNSPLHF
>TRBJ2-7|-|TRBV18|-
TGTGCCAGCTCACTACTCGAAAGGGGGGGTAACGAGCAGTACTTC
CASSLLERGGNEQYF
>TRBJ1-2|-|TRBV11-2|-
TGTGCCAGCAGCTTAGAGGGGACATCTTATGGCTACACCTTC
CASSLEGTSYGYTF
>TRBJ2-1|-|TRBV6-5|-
TGTGCCAGCAGTTCCGGGACCGCACCCTACAATGAGCAGTTCTTC
CASSSGTAPYNEQFF
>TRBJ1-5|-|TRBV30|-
TGTGCCTGGAGTGTCTCAGGGAACAATCAGCCCCAGCATTTT
CAWSVSGNNQPQHF
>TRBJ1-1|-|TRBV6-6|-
TGTGCCAGCAGAAATACGGACACCAGAGAAGCTTTCTTT
CASRNTDTREAFF
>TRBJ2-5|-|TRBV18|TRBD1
TGTGCCAGCTCACCAAGGACAGGGGAAGAGACCCAGTACTTC
CASSPRTGEETQYF
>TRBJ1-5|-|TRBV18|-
TGTGCCAGCTCACCACAAGCCAGCCAGCCCCAGCATTTT
CASSPQASQPQHF
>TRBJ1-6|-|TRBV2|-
TGTGCCAGCAGAGAAAACATAGATTCACCCCTCCACTTT
CASRENIDSPLHF
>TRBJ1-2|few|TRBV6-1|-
TGTGCCAGCAGTGAAGCGGGAGGTTATGGCTACACCTTC
CASSEAGGYGYTF
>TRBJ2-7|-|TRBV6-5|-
TGTGCCAGCAGATCCTGGGACAAATCCTACGAGCAGTACTTC
CASRSWDKSYEQYF
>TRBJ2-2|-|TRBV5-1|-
TGCGCCAGCAGCGAGGGCGGGGACGTTAGAACCGGGGAGCTGTTTTTT
CASSEGGDVRTGELFF
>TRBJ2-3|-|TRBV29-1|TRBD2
TGCAGCGTCCGACTAGCGGGAGGGCCAGATACGCAGTATTTT
CSVRLAGGPDTQYF
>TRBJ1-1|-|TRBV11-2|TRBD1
TGTGCCAGCAGGGGACAGGACCCTCCGAACACTGAAGCTTTCTTT
CASRGQDPPNTEAFF
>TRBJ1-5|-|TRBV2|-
TGTGCCAGCAGCTCAAGACTTCTTCAGCCCCAGCATTTT
CASSSRLLQPQHF
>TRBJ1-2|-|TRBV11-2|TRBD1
TGTGCCAGCAGCCCAGGGACAGGGGGCCTCGGCTACACCTTC
CASSPGTGGLGYTF
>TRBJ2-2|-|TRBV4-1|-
TGCGCCAGCAGCCATGCACTCGGGACCGGGGAGCTGTTTTTT
CASSHALGTGELFF
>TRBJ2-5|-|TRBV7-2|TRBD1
TGTGCCAGCAGCCTCCGAGGGACAGGGATTCAAGAGACCCAGTACTTC
CASSLRGTGIQETQYF
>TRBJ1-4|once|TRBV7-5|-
TGTGCCAGAAGCCCAGGGCCACGGGGGACGCCCTTTAATGAAAAACTGTTTTTT
CARSPGPRGTPFNEKLFF
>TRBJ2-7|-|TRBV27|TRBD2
TGTGCCAGCAGTTTACGGCTAGCGGGGCAAAGGGAGCAGTACTTC
CASSLRLAGQREQYF
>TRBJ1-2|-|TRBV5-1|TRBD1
TGCGCCAGCAGCCCCCTAGGGACAGGCTATGGCTACACCTTC
CASSPLGTGYGYTF
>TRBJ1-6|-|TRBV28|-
TGTGCCAGCGGGGTTCAGGATCCACCCCTCCACTTT
CASGVQDPPLHF
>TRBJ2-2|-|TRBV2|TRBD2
TGTGCCAGCACCGAAACCACTTCCGGGACTAGCGGCACCGGGGAGCTGTTTTTT
CASTETTSGTSGTGELFF
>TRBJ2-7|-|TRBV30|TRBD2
TGTGCCTGGAGTGTTGGGACTAGCGGGGACCCCAAGCAGTACTTC
CAWSVGTSGDPKQYF
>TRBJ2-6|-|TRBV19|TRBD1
TGTGCCAGTAGTATAGGGACAGGGATTTCTGGGGCCAACGTCCTGACTTTC
CASSIGTGISGANVLTF
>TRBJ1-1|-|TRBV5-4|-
TGTGCCAGCAGCTTGTTCCGGGACCACACTGAAGCTTTCTTT
CASSLFRDHTEAFF
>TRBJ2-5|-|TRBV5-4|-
TGTGCCAGCAGCCAAGATTGGGGAAGGGAGACCCAGTACTTC
CASSQDWGRETQYF
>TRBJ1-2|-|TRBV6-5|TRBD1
TGTGCCAGCAGCCGACAGGGTCCGATTAACTATGGCTACACCTTC
CASSRQGPINYGYTF
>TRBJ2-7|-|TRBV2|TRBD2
TGTGCCAGCAACCCAACTAGCGCCCTTTACGAGCAGTACTTC
CASNPTSALYEQYF
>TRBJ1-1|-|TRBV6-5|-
TGTGCCAGCAGCCTTCTGGGGACCACTGAAGCTTTCTTT
CASSLLGTTEAFF
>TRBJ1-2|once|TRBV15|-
TGTGCCACCAGCAGAGATCTTTTCGAGGGGAGGAATGGCTACACCTTC
CATSRDLFEGRNGYTF
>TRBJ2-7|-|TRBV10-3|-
TGTGCCATCCAAGACCTGCCGTATTACGAGCAGTACTTC
CAIQDLPYYEQYF
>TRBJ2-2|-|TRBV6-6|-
TGTGCCAGCAGTAGTATTCAGGAAGTCGGGGAGCTGTTTTTT
CASSSIQEVGELFF
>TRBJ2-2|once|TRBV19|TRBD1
TGTGCCAGTAGCCGATCCAGGGGGCTGGGCACCGGGGAGCTGTTTTTT
CASSRSRGLGTGELFF
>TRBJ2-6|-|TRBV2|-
TGTGCCAGCAGTTCAGGAACAGTGGAGGCCAACGTCCTGACTTTC
CASSSGTVEANVLTF
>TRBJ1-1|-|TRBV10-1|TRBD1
TGCGCCAGCAGTGTAGACAGGGCGAACACTGAAGCTTTCTTT
CASSVDRANTEAFF
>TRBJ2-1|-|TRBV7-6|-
TGTGCCAGCAGCTTAGCCCTCCCGGGCAGGGGACTTCGAACCTACAATGAGCAGTTCTTC
CASSLALPGRGLRTYNEQFF
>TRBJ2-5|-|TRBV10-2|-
TGCGCCAGCGGACTCCCTTCGCAAGAGACCCAGTACTTC
CASGLPSQETQYF